A single T cell receptor beta chain is shown here with its context. Antigen: not known. A far larger clone is one base from this, pointing to a likely read error. These data originate in a study of shared clonotypes between healthy human individuals. Study findings and constraints: Sharing of clonotypes among donors was expected to vary with sequencing depth. The low donor count limited represented genetic and exposure-history diversity.

CDR1 and CDR2 (germline): MNHNY, SVGAGI (reference sequence). This CDR3 region has 15 residues. Libraries were prepared by immunoSEQ multiplex PCR; TCRdb keeps only in-frame clonotypes and omits some of them. This table has hundreds of thousands of clones, around three quarters appearing once. Nashville, Tennessee was home to all donors, each a Caucasian adult. Unsorted samples relied on 89 million or so PBMCs, which served as the source of genomic DNA. The TCR was taken from a woman aged 40 to 50 in good health. Some clones in this sample may be carry-over from other donors' samples. The sequencing sample was made of PBMCs. The chain recombines TRBV6-6 with TRBJ2-5, with 7 bases that match TRBD1. With the DNA end fitting TRBJ2-7 better, the J assignment may be wrong. The CDR3 nucleotides read TGTGCCAGCAGTATCTACAGGGGTGGGTCCTACGAGCAGTACTTC. This codes for CASSIYRGGSYEQYF.